This TCR beta chain was identified during a study of blood T cell repertoires in COVID-19 (dated by TCRdb to 2020 to 2022). Some background on the complete study: Collaborator samples came from the United States, Italy and Spain and covered acute and convalescent phases of COVID-19. The dataset comprised deeply sampled blood TCRbeta repertoires from subjects exposed to, actively infected with, or recovered from COVID-19. Samples came from the ongoing ImmuneRACE study (first 160 participants) plus 1,254 subjects from 6 global collaborators. The prospective study material was composed of cDNA or gDNA derived from T cells, B-cell-depleted T cells, or PBMCs. The repertoires were released in a freely available public database intended as a resource for research on the immune response to SARS-CoV-2. Nearly every sample came with metadata listing a de-identified subject ID, COVID-19 status, age in years and sex. HLA class I and class II types, where available, came from metadata supplied by the sample provider rather than from assay-based typing.

What the study reported, not specific to this receptor: The amount of clinical and demographic metadata varied by source and participant and was provided uncurated.

A remark on this clone: Its antigen has not been determined. Per-nucleotide qualities are absent, and no much larger clonotype sits a single base away.

In Seattle, one collaborating source enrolled patients while the infection was active and tracked those patients longitudinally over the course of disease. Whole blood was collected in K2EDTA tubes by collaborating institutions according to the institutions' own protocols. For TCRbeta analysis, collaborators shipped samples in one of three forms: frozen whole blood, isolated PBMCs, or DNA extracted from either of those sample types. V and J are truncated by 1 base and 8 bases respectively, leaving an intervening sequence of 9 bases. The CDR3, cysteine through phenylalanine, is 13 amino acids long. Here the CDR3 DNA is all that survives: 39 bases in frame from base 1. CDR1 is given as SGHDN and CDR2 as FVKESK, both from the germline V gene. TCRbeta CDR3 regions were amplified from genomic DNA using the immunoSEQ Assay, a bias-controlled multiplex PCR. The original pipeline was this. Nucleated cell counts per sample were estimated from amplification of reference gene primers within the assay. To quantify the absolute abundance of each unique TCRbeta CDR3 rearrangement, sequence reads were collapsed and filtered. Productive Simpson clonality was computed per sample as the square root of Simpson's diversity index over productive rearrangements. TCRdb took over this immuneACCESS table, retaining in-frame rearrangements with V and J assigned. Such tables are incomplete; in checked studies, under half of the missing clones stem from an unresolved V gene, and the remainder is unexplained. The D gene and trimming were derived from the DNA, and the V and J assignments and clone size from that table. This sample has hundreds of thousands of clones in its table, and about 91% of those were observed once. The ten largest make up under 8% of the sample.

The sequenced sample was peripheral blood. The sequence was collected from a woman in her twenties or thirties with COVID-19, enrolled during active disease. The rearranged segments are TRBV14 and TRBJ2-4, with TRBD2 tentatively as D gene (5 bases match). The CDR3 in this case is CASSQVQADIQYF. The DNA is as follows: TGTGCCAGCAGCCAAGTGCAAGCGGACATTCAGTACTTC.